This paragraph reports one TCR beta chain. This entry is derived from a study of blood T cell repertoires in COVID-19. Study-wide background: The study drew acute and convalescent COVID-19 samples from the United States, Italy and Spain. Nucleic acid was either cDNA or gDNA, and it came from T cells, B-cell-depleted T cells, or PBMCs.

Using immunoSEQ multiplex PCR, the repertoire was profiled, and TCRdb retains in-frame clones only, with some absent. This sample carries roughly 120,000 clones, 70% to 80% of them seen once, and the ten largest clones take over 6.5%. The sequence was collected from a human donor in a cohort sampled during active COVID-19. Material for sequencing was peripheral blood.

The CDR3 DNA reads TGTGCCAGCAGCCAAGGCAGCGGCCCCGCCTATGGCTACACCTTC. Protein: CASSQGSGPAYGYTF. The chain combines TRBV3-1 (or the pseudogene TRBV3-2) with TRBJ1-2, with D unclear. CDR1 LGHDT and CDR2 YNNKEL come from the germline V gene (reference sequence). Trimming took 1 base from V and 4 from J, leaving 13 bases between them. This CDR3 contains 15 residues.